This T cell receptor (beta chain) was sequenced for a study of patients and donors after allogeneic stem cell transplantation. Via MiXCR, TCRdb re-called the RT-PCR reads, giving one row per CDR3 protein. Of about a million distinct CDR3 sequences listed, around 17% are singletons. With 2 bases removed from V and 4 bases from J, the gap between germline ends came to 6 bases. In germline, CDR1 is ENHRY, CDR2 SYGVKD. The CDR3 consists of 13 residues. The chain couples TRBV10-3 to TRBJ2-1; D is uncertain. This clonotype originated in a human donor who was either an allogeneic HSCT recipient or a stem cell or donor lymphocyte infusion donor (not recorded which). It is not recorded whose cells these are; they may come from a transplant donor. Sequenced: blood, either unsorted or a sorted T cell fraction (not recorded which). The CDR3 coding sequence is TGTGCCATCAGTGAGATAGGGTACAATGAGCAGTTCTTC. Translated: CAISEIGYNEQFF.